This entry describes one TCR beta chain. No cognate antigen has been identified for it. Base qualities are not at hand, and no much larger clone is one base apart. The sample comes from a study of blood T cell repertoires in COVID-19 (dated by TCRdb to about 2020). About the full investigation: Collaborator samples came from the United States, Italy and Spain and covered acute and convalescent phases of COVID-19. The material from the prospective study consisted of cDNA or gDNA derived from T cells, B-cell-depleted T cells, or PBMCs. The dataset comprised deeply sampled blood TCRbeta repertoires from subjects exposed to, actively infected with, or recovered from COVID-19. The repertoires were released in a freely available public database meant as a resource for research on the immune response to SARS-CoV-2. The samples were drawn from the first 160 participants of the ongoing ImmuneRACE study and from some 1,300 subjects provided by 6 global collaborators. Nearly every sample came with metadata listing a de-identified subject ID, COVID-19 status, age in years and sex. Where available, HLA class I and class II types were taken from metadata supplied by the sample provider and were not determined by assay-based typing. Overall results and qualifications from the work: The quantity of clinical and demographic metadata differed by source and by participant and was supplied without curation.

V is cut back by 0 bases and J by 7 bases, with 6 bases in the junction unmatched. CDR1 and CDR2 (SGDLS, YYNGEE) derive from the germline V gene. The CDR3 spans 15 residues, from the cysteine through the phenylalanine. CDR3 DNA is the only sequence kept; it has 45 bases, read in frame from the first base. The collaborating institutions used their own protocols to collect whole blood in K2EDTA tubes. Collaborator samples were shipped for TCRbeta analysis as frozen whole blood, isolated PBMCs, or DNA extracted from either sample type. The immunoSEQ Assay, a bias-controlled multiplex PCR, was used to amplify TCRbeta CDR3 regions from genomic DNA. The original methods were these. The number of nucleated cells in each sample was estimated from the amplification of reference gene primers within the assay. Sequence reads were collapsed and filtered to measure the absolute abundance of every unique TCRbeta CDR3 rearrangement. For each sample, productive Simpson clonality was calculated as the square root of Simpson's diversity index over productive rearrangements. In TCRdb, the immuneACCESS table is reduced to in-frame sequences with V and J assigned. These tables do not hold every clone; where another copy was compared, an unresolved V gene accounts for under half, and the others remain unexplained. V and J calls plus clone size are reproduced from that table; the DNA served to infer D and trimming. The sample records around 89,000 clones, roughly nine tenths of which are singletons. The ten largest account for approximately 9.3% of the sample.

The sequenced material came from peripheral blood. The clonotype originates from a man over 45 with acute or convalescent COVID-19. The receptor chain draws on TRBV9 and TRBJ1-3; TRBD1 agrees with 8 junctional bases. The CDR3 loop reads CASSVVGDRSNTIYF. The DNA sequence reads TGTGCCAGCAGCGTAGTGGGGGACAGGTCGAACACCATATATTTT.